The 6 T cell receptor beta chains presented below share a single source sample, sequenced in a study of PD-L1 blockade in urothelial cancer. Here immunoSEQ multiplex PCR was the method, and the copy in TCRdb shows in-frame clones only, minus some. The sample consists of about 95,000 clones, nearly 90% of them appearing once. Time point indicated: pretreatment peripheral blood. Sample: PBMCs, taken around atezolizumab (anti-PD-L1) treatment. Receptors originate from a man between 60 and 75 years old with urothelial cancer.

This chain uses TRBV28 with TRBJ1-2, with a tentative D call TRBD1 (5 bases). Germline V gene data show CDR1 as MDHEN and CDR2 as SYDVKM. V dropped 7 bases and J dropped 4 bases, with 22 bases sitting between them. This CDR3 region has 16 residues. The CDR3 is CASIGGGTESGYGYTF. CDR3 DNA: TGTGCCAGCATTGGGGGGGGAACCGAAAGCGGCTATGGCTACACCTTC.

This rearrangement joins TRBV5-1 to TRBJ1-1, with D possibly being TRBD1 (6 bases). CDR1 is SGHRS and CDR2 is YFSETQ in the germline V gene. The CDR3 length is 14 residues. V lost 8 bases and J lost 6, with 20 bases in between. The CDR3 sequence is CASAWGPGSPEAFF. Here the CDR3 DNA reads TGCGCCAGTGCTTGGGGGCCCGGTTCCCCTGAAGCTTTCTTT.

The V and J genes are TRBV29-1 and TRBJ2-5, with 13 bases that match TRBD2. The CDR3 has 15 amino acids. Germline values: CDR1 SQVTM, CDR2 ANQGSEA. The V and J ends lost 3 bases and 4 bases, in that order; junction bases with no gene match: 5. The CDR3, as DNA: TGCAGCGTTGACGGACTAGCGGGAGATCGAGAGACCCAGTACTTC. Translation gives CSVDGLAGDRETQYF.

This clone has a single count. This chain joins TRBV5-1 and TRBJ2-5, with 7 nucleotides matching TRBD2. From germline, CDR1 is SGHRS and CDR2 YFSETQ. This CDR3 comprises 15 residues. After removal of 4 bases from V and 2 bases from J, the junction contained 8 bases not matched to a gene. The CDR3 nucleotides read TGCGCCAGCAGCGGGCTGGGGGGGTTACAAGAGACCCAGTACTTC. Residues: CASSGLGGLQETQYF.

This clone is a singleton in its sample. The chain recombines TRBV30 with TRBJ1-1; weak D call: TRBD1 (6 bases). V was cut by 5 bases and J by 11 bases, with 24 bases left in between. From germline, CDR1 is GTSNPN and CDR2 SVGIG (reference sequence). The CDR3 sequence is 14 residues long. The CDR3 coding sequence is TGTGCCTGGGTATACTCAGGGGCGCGGGGGGGGGCTTTCTTT. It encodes CAWVYSGARGGAFF.

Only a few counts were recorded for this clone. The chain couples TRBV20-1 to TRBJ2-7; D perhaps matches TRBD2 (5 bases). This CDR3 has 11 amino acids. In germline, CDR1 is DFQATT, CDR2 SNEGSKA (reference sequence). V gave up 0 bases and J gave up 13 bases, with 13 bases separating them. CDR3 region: CSARDISGNYF. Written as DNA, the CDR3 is TGCAGTGCTAGAGATATAAGCGGTAACTACTTC.